This T cell receptor (beta chain) derives from a study of T-cell reconstitution after alpha-beta-depleted transplantation in children. A library of TCRbeta sequences, prepared with unique molecular identifiers, was generated. TCRdb redid the calling of the PCR reads with MiXCR, one entry per CDR3 protein. Of about 72,000 distinct CDR3 sequences listed, approximately 7.4% are singletons. This clonotype appeared many times. This receptor was obtained from a human donor who donated a stem cell graft to a child with acute lymphoblastic leukemia. Sequences were derived from PBMCs from the stem cell graft donor, sampled from the stem cell graft.

Here the CDR3 DNA reads TGTGCCAGCACCCCGGGCAGGGGCTACAATGAGCAGTTCTTC. It specifies CASTPGRGYNEQFF. The rearrangement links TRBV27 to TRBJ2-1; D perhaps matches TRBD1 (6 bases). V lost 7 bases to trimming and J lost 3 bases, with 13 bases between them. This CDR3 contains 14 residues. CDR1 and CDR2 from the germline V gene are MNHEY and SMNVEV (reference sequence).